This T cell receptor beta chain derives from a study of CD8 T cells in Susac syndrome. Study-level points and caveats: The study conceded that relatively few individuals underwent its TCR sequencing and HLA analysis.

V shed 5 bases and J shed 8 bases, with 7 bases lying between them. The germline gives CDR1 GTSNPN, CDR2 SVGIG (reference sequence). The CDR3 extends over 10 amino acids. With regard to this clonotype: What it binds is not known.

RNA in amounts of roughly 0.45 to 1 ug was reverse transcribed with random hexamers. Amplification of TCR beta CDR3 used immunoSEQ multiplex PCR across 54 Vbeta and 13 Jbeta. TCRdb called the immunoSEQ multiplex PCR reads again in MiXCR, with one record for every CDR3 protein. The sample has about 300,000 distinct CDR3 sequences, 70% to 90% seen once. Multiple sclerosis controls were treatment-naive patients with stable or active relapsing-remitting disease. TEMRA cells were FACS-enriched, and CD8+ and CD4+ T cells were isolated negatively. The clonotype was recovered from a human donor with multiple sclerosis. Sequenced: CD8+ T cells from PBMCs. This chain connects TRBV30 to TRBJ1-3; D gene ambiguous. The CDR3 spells CAWASDTIYF. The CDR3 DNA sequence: TGTGCCTGGGCTAGTGACACCATATATTTT.